This T cell receptor (beta chain) appears in the sequencing data of a study of regulatory T cells in long-lasting Graves disease (dated by TCRdb to the early 2020s). In terms of the full investigation: Antithyroid drugs had been taken for less than 3 months by newly diagnosed Graves' disease patients. Peripheral blood TCR sequencing and RNA sequencing compared persistent Graves' disease patients with newly diagnosed Graves' disease patients. The study took place in China and was registered as a clinical trial. A total of around 35 samples were covered by TCR sequencing, comprising approximately 13 persistent and roughly 20 newly diagnosed Graves' disease patients. What the work shows at the level of the full study, not this receptor alone: Peripheral blood alone was examined, since thyroid tissue, which constituted the primary lesion, could not be accessed. The authors acknowledged the small sample size as a limitation that may reduce accuracy. Persistent patients shared more public clonotypes among themselves (around 2,500) than newly diagnosed patients did (over 900). Sequencing and analysis were limited to the TCR beta chain. Persistent Graves' disease patients showed lower TCR Shannon entropy and fewer highly expanded clones than newly diagnosed patients, suggesting clonal expansion. Preferential use of TRBV28, TRBJ1-2 and TRBJ2-5 was observed in persistent disease, whereas TRBV20-1 and TRBJ2-1 were favored in newly diagnosed disease.

The time point label of this sample denotes: newly diagnosed GD, antithyroid drugs for less than 3 months. For both TCR sequencing and RNA sequencing, RNA was extracted from PBMCs in TRIzol. The diagnosis of Graves' disease was made according to American Thyroid Association guidelines. Patients were recruited from an endocrinology department in Xi'an, China. From each patient, about 8.9 milliliters of peripheral blood was collected into an EDTA anticoagulant tube. PBMCs were isolated by Ficoll Paque Plus density gradient separation without further T cell sorting. An Agilent 2100 Bioanalyzer and agarose gel were used to check RNA quality, while a NanoDrop 2000 measured RNA concentration. This clonotype was counted at least ten times. This clone's antigen is unknown. Base quality data are lacking; no much larger clone is found one base away. Libraries were made using multiplex PCR. Sequencing was performed on an Illumina HiSeq 4000. CDR3 regions were amplified by Arm-PCR with iRepertoire HTBI primers to construct TCR beta libraries. Before sequencing, the PCR products underwent gel purification. The original pipeline was this. Across samples, roughly 60 TRBV and approximately 15 TRBJ segments were identified and used for gene usage analysis of CDR3 amino acid clonotypes. COPE and FqMerger were used to merge the filtered high-quality paired reads into contigs. BLAST was used to align contigs to IMGT TRBV, TRBD and TRBJ reference genes, with CDR3 defined following IMGT. Any clonotype with a frequency above 0.1% was counted as a highly expanded clone. Repertoire diversity was measured by Shannon entropy, and V-J evenness by the Gini coefficient. Public clonotypes were defined as clonotypes shared by more than one individual. TCRdb applied fastp at Q25 and MiXCR to the public reads, then kept only in-frame beta chains. Every CDR3 protein is listed once, alongside the most common genes and DNA of its rows. The V and J calls follow TCRdb's processing rather than the paper's. The sample table holds hundreds of thousands of distinct CDR3 sequences, of which 14% to 15% were seen once. The ten top clones hold around 7.6% of the sample.

Taken from the germline V gene, the CDR1 and CDR2 loops are KGHDR and SFDVKD. Taken from cysteine to phenylalanine, the CDR3 has 16 residues. Only CDR3 DNA remains: 48 bases, in frame from the first base. Trimming removed 5 bases from V and 2 bases from J; the gene matches leave 9 bases unexplained. Separately, the same data were catalogued under a study of T cells in Graves' hyperthyroidism and ophthalmopathy. From the second report: Graves' hyperthyroidism was defined as stable when no progression to ophthalmopathy occurred over 18 months of follow-up. Hyperthyroidism patients were newly diagnosed, with disease duration under 2 months, and aged 18 to 65 years. Any patient with an uncontrolled infection, another autoimmune disease, pregnancy or lactation was excluded. Diagnoses relied on clinical symptoms, serum thyroxine and TRAb, thyroid ultrasound and orbital computed tomography. The first round of RT-PCR for the TCR CDR3 was performed with the HTBI primer set and the Qiagen OneStep RT-PCR kit. Most expanded thyroid clonotypes (frequency above 0.001) were also detected in blood, a finding suggesting that blood repertoires may reflect thyroid immune responses. A 13 V-J signature model separated ophthalmopathy from stable hyperthyroidism, with around 91% sensitivity and just under 84% specificity in cross-validation and 80%/75% in testing. In validation, the model predicted progression to ophthalmopathy with 55% to 71% sensitivity and roughly 75% specificity, a median of around 6.6 months before onset. TCR V-J signatures able to tell the groups apart were searched for in a discovery cohort of 100 patients, of whom over 40 had Graves' ophthalmopathy and around 57 had stable Graves' hyperthyroidism. Prospective prediction of ophthalmopathy was tested in an independent validation cohort consisting of 18 hyperthyroidism patients and around 17 patients who later progressed to ophthalmopathy. The 100 or so discovery patients were divided at random into training and test sets in a 7:3 ratio. The study also compared thyroid tissue and blood T-cell repertoires from a handful of Graves' hyperthyroidism patients. After sampling, hyperthyroidism patients received methimazole starting at 30 mg daily, and ophthalmopathy patients received high-dose intravenous methylprednisolone. Libraries were constructed in a second round of multiplex PCR, after which size selection and purification were performed. Libraries were sequenced paired-end with 100 bp reads on an Illumina HiSeq2000. SOAPnuke was used to process the raw data, with reads discarded if the reads contained adapters or uncalled bases, had a mean Phred below 15, or lacked an exact constant-primer or identifier match. High-quality paired reads were merged with COPE v1.2.5, and unique nucleotide sequences were defined as clonotypes. MiTCR v1.1 was used to align clonotypes to the IMGT TRBV, TRBD and TRBJ reference segments. Analysis was restricted to V-J combinations with a frequency above 0.0001, which covered over 98% of repertoires. The TCS score was defined as F50 (clonal expansion) divided by E x V (chaos), with BLOSUM62-based TCRdist calculated between CDR3 peptides within each V-J. Welch's t-statistics and random forest reduced 450 to 600 V-J features to roughly 13, which were used in a naive Bayes classifier (R e1071). Sample size was not statistically predetermined, and blinding of investigators to group allocation was not performed. TCR Vbeta CDR3 sequencing of 130 to 150 peripheral blood samples (more than 40 ophthalmopathy, around 80 hyperthyroidism and some 17 progressor patients) is reported in the paper.

The material sequenced was peripheral blood mononuclear cells (PBMCs), taken at new diagnosis, from a patient treated with antithyroid drugs. Recombination connected TRBV24-1 to TRBJ2-5, with 8 central nucleotides matching TRBD1. This receptor was obtained from a woman aged 40 to 50 with Graves disease. Donor details come from another sample of the same person, matched by shared clones. The DNA sequence reads TGTGCCACCAGTGCCAACCACGGGACAGGACAAGAGACCCAGTACTTC. This sequence encodes CATSANHGTGQETQYF.